These T cell receptor beta chains were read from a single sample in a study of cytomegalovirus exposure and HLA in healthy donors. The data were produced by immunoSEQ multiplex PCR, yet TCRdb's version contains in-frame clones alone and is incomplete. The sample records about 130,000 clones, around 81% being singletons. Sequencing input: PBMCs. The origin of the receptors is a female donor in good health and CMV-seronegative. Both conserved end residues are part of each CDR3. Each record gives: CDR3 protein, CDR3 DNA, J gene, D gene, V gene, clone size. The D gene is left open where the match is weak. Clone size, where shown, is once, few, many, or a class for clones that have expanded.

CDR3: CASSFTYGENSPLHF
DNA: TGTGCCAGCAGCTTTACGTACGGGGAGAATTCACCCCTCCACTTT
J: TRBJ1-6
D: -
V: TRBV7-3
size: -

CDR3: CASRGTSVSTDTQYF
DNA: TGTGCCAGCAGGGGGACTAGCGTAAGCACAGATACGCAGTATTTT
J: TRBJ2-3
D: TRBD2
V: TRBV6-1
size: -

CDR3: CASSFESQPQHF
DNA: TGTGCCAGTTCTTTCGAGAGTCAGCCCCAGCATTTT
J: TRBJ1-5
D: -
V: TRBV2
size: -

CDR3: CASSPPGQRLSYEQYF
DNA: TGTGCCAGCTCACCACCCGGACAACGCCTCTCCTACGAGCAGTACTTC
J: TRBJ2-7
D: -
V: TRBV18
size: -

CDR3: CASSHSGGVYNEQFF
DNA: TGCGCCAGCAGCCATAGCGGGGGGGTCTACAATGAGCAGTTCTTC
J: TRBJ2-1
D: TRBD2
V: TRBV10-2
size: -

CDR3: CASSFASVLSGNSPLHF
DNA: TGTGCCAGCAGCTTCGCGTCTGTCCTCTCGGGAAATTCACCCCTCCACTTT
J: TRBJ1-6
D: -
V: TRBV5-6
size: -

CDR3: CATSRQGAYEQFF
DNA: TGTGCCACCAGCAGACAGGGGGCTTATGAGCAGTTCTTC
J: TRBJ2-1
D: TRBD1
V: TRBV15
size: -

CDR3: CASSLRRGQWGQETQYF
DNA: TGTGCCAGCAGCCTCCGGCGTGGACAGTGGGGCCAAGAGACCCAGTACTTC
J: TRBJ2-5
D: -
V: TRBV7-9
size: -

CDR3: CASSTGQGANTEAFF
DNA: TGTGCCAGCAGCACCGGACAGGGGGCGAACACTGAAGCTTTCTTT
J: TRBJ1-1
D: TRBD1
V: TRBV7-9
size: -

CDR3: CASGGETADTQYF
DNA: TGCGCCAGCGGGGGGGAGACCGCAGATACGCAGTATTTT
J: TRBJ2-3
D: TRBD2
V: TRBV5-1
size: -

CDR3: CSVLPTRNTEAFF
DNA: TGCAGCGTTCTCCCGACACGGAACACAGAAGCTTTCTTT
J: TRBJ1-1
D: -
V: TRBV29-1
size: -

CDR3: CASSPQGLAGNTIYF
DNA: TGTGCCAGCAGCCCCCAGGGGTTGGCTGGAAACACCATATATTTT
J: TRBJ1-3
D: -
V: TRBV7-8
size: few

CDR3: CASRGTYSGANGLTF
DNA: TGTGCCAGCAGGGGTACCTACTCTGGGGCCAACGGCCTGACTTTC
J: TRBJ2-6
D: -
V: TRBV28
size: few

CDR3: CASSENTRGNSPLHF
DNA: TGTGCCAGCTCAGAAAACACCCGGGGTAATTCACCCCTCCACTTT
J: TRBJ1-6
D: -
V: TRBV18
size: -

CDR3: CAWTVASSYNEQFF
DNA: TGTGCCTGGACCGTAGCGAGCTCCTACAATGAGCAGTTCTTC
J: TRBJ2-1
D: -
V: TRBV30
size: -

CDR3: CASSDDRGNYGYTF
DNA: TGTGCCAGCAGTGATGACAGGGGTAACTATGGCTACACCTTC
J: TRBJ1-2
D: TRBD1
V: TRBV2
size: -

CDR3: CASSSLQGANGAEQYF
DNA: TGTGCCAGCTCATCCCTACAGGGGGCGAATGGGGCCGAGCAGTACTTC
J: TRBJ2-7
D: TRBD1
V: TRBV18
size: -

CDR3: CAWSFNSLGDTQYF
DNA: TGTGCCTGGAGTTTCAACTCCCTCGGGGATACGCAGTATTTT
J: TRBJ2-3
D: -
V: TRBV30
size: -

CDR3: CASSSGSKNIQYF
DNA: TGTGCCAGCTCAAGCGGATCCAAAAACATTCAGTACTTC
J: TRBJ2-4
D: -
V: TRBV18
size: -

CDR3: CASSQASGTNAGQYF
DNA: TGCGCCAGCAGCCAAGCTAGCGGGACCAACGCCGGGCAGTACTTC
J: TRBJ2-7
D: TRBD2
V: TRBV4-1
size: -

CDR3: CASIPRGDTEAFF
DNA: TGTGCCAGCATCCCTCGGGGGGACACTGAAGCTTTCTTT
J: TRBJ1-1
D: -
V: TRBV5-5
size: -

CDR3: CASSVAQGRYGYTF
DNA: TGTGCCAGCAGCGTAGCACAGGGCCGCTATGGCTACACCTTC
J: TRBJ1-2
D: -
V: TRBV9
size: few

CDR3: CAWSARGLYGYTF
DNA: TGTGCCTGGAGCGCGAGGGGGCTCTATGGCTACACCTTC
J: TRBJ1-2
D: TRBD1
V: TRBV30
size: -

CDR3: CASSLRPGGYNEQFF
DNA: TGTGCCAGCAGCTTACGCCCGGGAGGGTACAATGAGCAGTTCTTC
J: TRBJ2-1
D: TRBD2
V: TRBV7-9
size: -

CDR3: CASSELAGGGSGNSQYF
DNA: TGTGCCAGCAGTGAACTAGCGGGAGGGGGGTCGGGAAACAGTCAGTACTTC
J: TRBJ2-4
D: TRBD2
V: TRBV2
size: -

CDR3: CASSSRTGGSNQPQHF
DNA: TGTGCCAGCAGCTCCCGGACAGGGGGCAGCAATCAGCCCCAGCATTTT
J: TRBJ1-5
D: TRBD1
V: TRBV7-2
size: -

CDR3: CASSPEFRVTGELFF
DNA: TGTGCCAGCAGTCCTGAATTCAGGGTCACCGGGGAGCTGTTTTTT
J: TRBJ2-2
D: -
V: TRBV6-5
size: -

CDR3: CATSPRGGDRVGSGANVLTF
DNA: TGTGCCACCAGCCCGCGCGGTGGGGACAGGGTGGGTTCTGGGGCCAACGTCCTGACTTTC
J: TRBJ2-6
D: TRBD1
V: TRBV15
size: -

CDR3: CASSYARTGSGGTQYF
DNA: TGTGCCAGCAGTTACGCCAGAACCGGGAGTGGTGGGACCCAGTACTTC
J: TRBJ2-5
D: -
V: TRBV6-5
size: -

CDR3: CATRRSPNTEAFF
DNA: TGCGCCACCAGACGGTCCCCGAACACTGAAGCTTTCTTT
J: TRBJ1-1
D: -
V: TRBV10-2
size: -

CDR3: CASSTGGLSTEAFF
DNA: TGTGCCAGCAGTACAGGGGGCTTGAGCACTGAAGCTTTCTTT
J: TRBJ1-1
D: TRBD1
V: TRBV6-5
size: few

CDR3: CASSQRTGSDEQYF
DNA: TGCGCCAGCAGCCAGCGGACAGGCTCCGACGAGCAGTACTTC
J: TRBJ2-7
D: TRBD1
V: TRBV4-1
size: -

CDR3: CASKEGPGDTEAFF
DNA: TGCGCCAGCAAAGAGGGGCCGGGAGACACTGAAGCTTTCTTT
J: TRBJ1-1
D: -
V: TRBV10-2
size: -

CDR3: CASSYPGGSGNTIYF
DNA: TGTGCCAGCAGCTACCCCGGGGGGTCTGGAAACACCATATATTTT
J: TRBJ1-3
D: -
V: TRBV5-5
size: -

CDR3: CASSPWPQGEGRGQPQHF
DNA: TGCGCCAGCAGCCCCTGGCCGCAGGGGGAAGGAAGAGGTCAGCCCCAGCATTTT
J: TRBJ1-5
D: TRBD1
V: TRBV5-1
size: -

CDR3: CASSSTGYEQYF
DNA: TGTGCCAGCAGCTCGACAGGGTACGAGCAGTACTTC
J: TRBJ2-7
D: TRBD1
V: TRBV11-2
size: -

CDR3: CASSFTMTGDGTDTQYF
DNA: TGTGCCAGCAGTTTTACTATGACAGGGGATGGCACAGATACGCAGTATTTT
J: TRBJ2-3
D: TRBD1
V: TRBV5-6
size: -

CDR3: CSAQGRPTQYF
DNA: TGCAGTGCCCAGGGGCGGCCGACCCAGTACTTC
J: TRBJ2-5
D: -
V: TRBV20-1
size: -

CDR3: CASSLAGRYNEQFF
DNA: TGCGCCAGCAGCCTAGCGGGGAGATACAATGAGCAGTTCTTC
J: TRBJ2-1
D: TRBD2
V: TRBV5-1
size: -

CDR3: CASSGLAGDVENEQFF
DNA: TGTGCCAGCAGTGGACTAGCGGGAGATGTAGAAAATGAGCAGTTCTTC
J: TRBJ2-1
D: TRBD2
V: TRBV25-1
size: -

CDR3: CASSLVSGGNGEQYF
DNA: TGTGCCAGCAGCTTGGTCTCCGGGGGGAACGGCGAGCAGTACTTC
J: TRBJ2-7
D: TRBD2
V: TRBV5-6
size: -

CDR3: CASSASDSSGNTIYF
DNA: TGTGCCAGTAGTGCCTCCGACAGCTCTGGAAACACCATATATTTT
J: TRBJ1-3
D: -
V: TRBV19
size: once